This T cell receptor (beta chain) was recorded in a study of cytomegalovirus exposure and HLA in healthy donors. As regards this clone: Antigen: not known.

The germline V and J ends were trimmed by 5 bases and 4 bases, with 11 bases remaining between them. Germline CDR1 and CDR2: SGHRS and YFSETQ. The CDR3 spans 13 residues. Findings of the study overall: Under in vitro conditions, a few CMV-associated chains were confirmed as specific for CMV antigens. Most TCR sequences proved rare, with some public TCRs found in many donors.

Sequencing was performed with immunoSEQ multiplex PCR; in TCRdb, only in-frame clones are kept and a portion is missing. This table has 50,000 or so clones, roughly 90% appearing once. The origin of this receptor is a woman in her late teens or twenties in good health and CMV-seropositive. V is TRBV5-1 and J is TRBJ2-3, with D possibly matching TRBD2 (5 bases). Sequencing was carried out using PBMCs. DNA of the CDR3: TGCGCCAGCAGGCAAGAGGGTGCAGATACGCAGTATTTT. Translating gives CASRQEGADTQYF.